A single sample is the source of the 18 T cell receptor beta chains below, sequenced in a study of CD8 T cells in Susac syndrome. The RNA input was roughly 0.45 to 1 ug, and it was reverse transcribed with random hexamers. TCRdb passed the immunoSEQ multiplex PCR reads through MiXCR, listing each CDR3 protein once. Of approximately 190,000 distinct CDR3 sequences in the sample, approximately 94% were seen once. The specimen was CD4+ T cells from PBMCs. These receptors came from a human donor in good health.

This rearrangement joins TRBV4-1 to TRBJ2-6; D is perhaps TRBD1 (6 bases). The germline V gene encodes CDR1 MGHRA and CDR2 YSYEKL. V was pared by 2 bases and J by 0 bases, with 17 bases between. This CDR3 comprises 19 residues. The CDR3 spells CASSQNPGSDSSGANVLTF. CDR3 bases: TGCGCCAGCAGCCAAAATCCCGGCTCGGACAGCTCTGGGGCCAACGTCCTGACTTTC.

The chain couples TRBV7-9 to TRBJ2-1, with 9 nucleotides matching TRBD2. The CDR3 is 16 amino acids. J gave up 7 bases and V 2 bases, and 9 bases lay outside the gene matches. Per germline, CDR1 SEHNR and CDR2 FQNEAQ (reference sequence). The CDR3 sequence is CASSLSAGGPVNEQFF. The DNA for the CDR3 is TGTGCCAGCAGCTTATCCGCGGGGGGGCCGGTGAATGAGCAGTTCTTC. Full variable domain (rest looked up from reference TRBV7-9 and TRBJ2-1): DTGVSQNPRHKITKRGQNVTFRCDPISEHNRLYWYRQTLGQGPEFLTYFQNEAQLEKSRLLSDRFSAERPKGSFSTLEIQRTEQGDSAMYLCASSLSAGGPVNEQFFGPGTRLTVL.

The V call is TRBV5-1, the J call TRBJ1-1; D might be TRBD1 (6 bases). This CDR3 has 13 residues. Trimming pared 2 bases from V and 3 bases from J, leaving 8 bases between. Germline loops: CDR1 SGHRS, CDR2 YFSETQ. The CDR3 spells CASSFAGDTEAFF. The CDR3 nucleotides read TGCGCCAGCAGCTTTGCAGGGGACACTGAAGCTTTCTTT.

This chain connects TRBV6-5 to TRBJ2-7; TRBD1 agrees at 9 bases. Trimming removed 8 bases from V and 3 bases from J; junction bases left unmatched: 8. Germline values: CDR1 MNHEY, CDR2 SVGAGI. The CDR3 has 14 amino acids. The CDR3, as DNA: TGTGCCAGCGGCCAGTGGGACAGGGACTACGAGCAGTACTTC. It codes for CASGQWDRDYEQYF.

The chain employs TRBV24-1 and TRBJ2-2; no firm D call. Trimming removed 0 bases from V and 0 bases from J, with 7 bases in between. Looked up from germline, CDR1 is KGHDR and CDR2 is SFDVKD. CDR3 length equals 16 residues. CDR3 DNA sequence: TGTGCCACCAGTGATTTGTACGGAACGAACACCGGGGAGCTGTTTTTT. This sequence encodes CATSDLYGTNTGELFF.

The CDR3 DNA follows: TGCACAATCGGAGGGAGGGGAGCTTTCTTT. It yields the protein CTIGGRGAFF. V is TRBV20-1 and J is TRBJ1-1; D is possibly TRBD1 (5 bases). Germline lookup yields CDR1 DFQATT and CDR2 SNEGSKA (reference sequence). The CDR3 runs to 10 residues.

The CDR3 here is CASSQDWDFDNEQFF. CDR3 DNA sequence: TGTGCCAGCAGCCAAGATTGGGACTTCGACAATGAGCAGTTCTTC. The J gene is TRBJ2-1, the V gene TRBV4-2; possibly TRBD2 for D (6 bases). The CDR3 runs 15 residues. V dropped 0 bases and J dropped 5 bases, with 11 bases sitting between them. Germline CDR1 LGHNA, CDR2 YNFKEQ.

DNA of the CDR3: TGTGCCAGCAGCCTTGTCTTCCCCGAGGCTTTCTTT. It yields the protein CASSLVFPEAFF. The rearrangement links TRBV5-5 to TRBJ1-1; D call uncertain. V was pared by 4 bases and J by 11 bases, with 15 bases between. The CDR3 totals 12 residues. Looked up from germline, CDR1 is SGHKS and CDR2 is YYEKEE (reference sequence).

The chain carries TRBV5-1 and TRBJ1-4; D possibly corresponds to TRBD1 (5 bases). The CDR3 loop spans 13 amino acids. V lost 4 bases and J 6 bases, leaving 10 bases between the germline ends. The V gene's germline CDR1 is SGHRS and CDR2 YFSETQ. DNA for the CDR3: TGCGCCAGCAGCCGAGGGGCGCATGAAAAACTGTTTTTT. It translates to CASSRGAHEKLFF.

This sequence joins TRBV4-1 and TRBJ1-4, with TRBD1 identical over 7 bases. Trimming took 0 bases from V and 0 from J; bases not matched to a gene: 13. CDR1 and CDR2 from the germline V gene are MGHRA and YSYEKL. The CDR3 totals 20 residues. Here the CDR3 DNA reads TGCGCCAGCAGCCAAGAGGACATGGTAGGGACAGTTGCAACTAATGAAAAACTGTTTTTT. Amino acids: CASSQEDMVGTVATNEKLFF.

The gene calls are TRBV12-3 or TRBV12-4 and TRBJ1-2; 11 bases agree with TRBD1. V trimming: 3 bases; J trimming: 7 bases; junction bases outside the gene matches: 10. The CDR3 is made up of 16 amino acids. The CDR3: CASSFRSGTGGPGYTF. The DNA for the CDR3 is TGTGCCAGCAGTTTCCGCTCCGGGACAGGGGGTCCTGGCTACACCTTC.

The chain recombines TRBV4-1 with TRBJ1-1, with D perhaps TRBD1 (5 bases). From germline, CDR1 is MGHRA and CDR2 YSYEKL. V was pared by 1 base and J by 9 bases, with 12 bases between. This CDR3 has 13 residues. CDR3 loop: CASSQGGAVQAFF. Written as DNA, the CDR3 is TGCGCCAGCAGCCAAGGAGGGGCCGTCCAAGCTTTCTTT.

The genes are TRBV28 and TRBJ2-4, with a weak D call TRBD2 (6 bases). V was pared by 1 base and J by 0 bases, with 16 bases between. This CDR3 comprises 18 residues. Germline lookup yields CDR1 MDHEN and CDR2 SYDVKM. The CDR3 DNA reads as TGTGCCAGCAGTTTATCGACAGCGGGTCTCATAGCCAAAAACATTCAGTACTTC. Residues: CASSLSTAGLIAKNIQYF.

V gene TRBV29-1 combines with J gene TRBJ2-1, with D hard to call. V gave up 1 base and J gave up 5 bases, with 12 bases separating them. The germline V gene has CDR1 SQVTM and CDR2 ANQGSEA. The CDR3 has 14 amino acids. Written as DNA, the CDR3 is TGCAGCGTTGAAGGTGTAGGGTGGGACAATGAGCAGTTCTTC. The encoded protein is CSVEGVGWDNEQFF.

The chain combines TRBV3-1 with TRBJ1-1, with D unresolved. Trimming left V 4 bases short and J 1 base short, with 13 bases between. Germline V gene sequence: CDR1 LGHDT, CDR2 YNNKEL (reference sequence). CDR3 length equals 15 residues. The CDR3 loop is CASSRNAGENTEAFF. CDR3 bases: TGTGCCAGCAGCCGGAACGCAGGAGAGAACACTGAAGCTTTCTTT.

The chain couples TRBV12-3 or TRBV12-4 to TRBJ2-2; TRBD1 aligns across 9 bases. This CDR3 spans 16 amino acids. The J segment lost 6 bases and the V segment lost 7 bases, leaving 12 bases of the junction unmatched. The CDR3 loop is CASTVSGTGLPGELFF. In DNA, the CDR3 is TGTGCCAGCACCGTTTCCGGGACAGGGCTTCCCGGGGAGCTGTTTTTT.

The V gene is TRBV7-9, the J gene TRBJ2-2; 7 bases agree with TRBD1. This CDR3 is 15 amino acids long. V lost 3 bases, J lost 7 bases, and 8 bases stayed unmatched. Germline lookup yields CDR1 SEHNR and CDR2 FQNEAQ (reference sequence). In DNA form, the CDR3 reads TGTGCCAGCAGCTTCGAGGGGGCTGAAGGCGGGGAGCTGTTTTTT. This gives the protein CASSFEGAEGGELFF. Combining the CDR3 with reference TRBV7-9 and TRBJ2-2 gives the whole variable domain DTGVSQNPRHKITKRGQNVTFRCDPISEHNRLYWYRQTLGQGPEFLTYFQNEAQLEKSRLLSDRFSAERPKGSFSTLEIQRTEQGDSAMYLCASSFEGAEGGELFFGEGSRLTVL.

V and J are TRBV5-1 and TRBJ2-3; D is ambiguous. V was trimmed by 5 bases and J by 10 bases, leaving 14 bases between them. This CDR3 comprises 12 residues. Germline V gives CDR1 SGHRS, CDR2 YFSETQ. The CDR3 reads CASRPSYGPQYF. The CDR3 DNA sequence: TGCGCCAGCAGACCGTCTTACGGGCCGCAGTATTTT. Supplemented by reference TRBV5-1 and TRBJ2-3, the full variable domain reads KAGVTQTPRYLIKTRGQQVTLSCSPISGHRSVSWYQQTPGQGLQFLFEYFSETQRNKGNFPGRFSGRQFSNSRSEMNVSTLELGDSALYLCASRPSYGPQYFGPGTRLTVL.